The 20 T cell receptor beta chains given below trace back to one sample, sequenced in a study of blood T cell repertoires in COVID-19 (dated by TCRdb to between 2020 and 2021). The library was built by means of the immunoSEQ multiplex PCR assay. TCRdb retrieved this table from immuneACCESS and kept in-frame rearrangements only. Not all clones are present; in checked studies, unresolved V genes account for under half, and no reason is known for the remainder. Recorded for this sample are about 130,000 clones; around 82% of them occurred a single time. About a sixth of the sample comes from the top ten. The specimen sequenced was peripheral blood. The receptors were sampled from a man aged 25-45 years with COVID-19, enrolled during active disease.

CDR3 sequence (DNA): TGCGCCAGCAGCCAAGCCACGGGCCTACAGGGGGACTATGGCTACACCTTC. Translation gives CASSQATGLQGDYGYTF. This sequence joins TRBV4-1 and TRBJ1-2, with 8 nucleotides matching TRBD1. Germline CDR1 and CDR2: MGHRA and YSYEKL. The CDR3 is 17 amino acids. The V gene end was trimmed by 1 base and the J gene end by 3 bases; junction bases not matched to a gene: 10.

This chain uses TRBV2 with TRBJ1-2; D perhaps matches TRBD1 (6 bases). The CDR3 totals 13 residues. Trimming pared 4 bases from V and 6 bases from J, leaving 12 bases between. CDR1 and CDR2 (germline): SNHLY, FYNNEI. In nucleotides, the CDR3 is TGTGCCAGCAGTGTTGGGGGGGCTAATGGCTACACCTTC. Translating gives CASSVGGANGYTF.

This clone showed up many times. The chain couples TRBV5-6 to TRBJ1-6; 8 bases are shared with TRBD1. The CDR3 totals 15 residues. Germline CDR1 SGHDT, CDR2 YYEEEE. J was trimmed by 3 bases and V by 3 bases; bases with no gene match: 2. The CDR3 DNA reads as TGTGCCAGCAGCTCCACAGGGGGCTATAATTCACCCCTCCACTTT. Its translation is CASSSTGGYNSPLHF.

This chain joins TRBV12-3 or TRBV12-4 and TRBJ2-3, with D possibly TRBD1 on 7 matching bases. V lost 3 bases and J lost 4, with 8 bases in between. The length of the CDR3 is 13 residues. The CDR3 nucleotides read TGTGCCAGCAGTTTCAGGGGGGCAGATACGCAGTATTTT. Residues: CASSFRGADTQYF.

The chain employs TRBV5-6 and TRBJ1-5, with a possible D match to TRBD1 (5 bases). This CDR3 has 14 residues. V gave up 1 base and J gave up 6 bases, with 11 bases separating them. The germline CDR1 and CDR2 sequences are SGHDT and YYEEEE. For the CDR3, the DNA is TGTGCCAGCAGCTTGTTCGACAGTGTTCAGCCCCAGCATTTT. This sequence encodes CASSLFDSVQPQHF.

The V gene is TRBV27, the J gene TRBJ1-6; 10 bases map to TRBD1. V was pared by 6 bases and J by 8 bases, with 7 bases of the junction left unmatched. The CDR3 length is 15 residues. CDR1 and CDR2 (germline): MNHEY, SMNVEV (reference sequence). CDR3 sequence reads: CASSQTGGEYSPLHF. The CDR3 DNA sequence: TGTGCCAGCAGCCAGACAGGGGGCGAATATTCACCCCTCCACTTT.

In this sample, this clone is medium-sized. The V call is TRBV2, the J call TRBJ1-2; 8 bases map to TRBD1. CDR1 and CDR2 (germline): SNHLY, FYNNEI. The CDR3 covers 15 residues. V trimming: 2 bases; J trimming: 4 bases; junction bases outside the gene matches: 6. The CDR3 nucleotides read TGTGCCAGCAGTGAAAGGGCAGGGGGCGGCTATGGCTACACCTTC. This encodes CASSERAGGGYGYTF.

This clone was seen repeatedly, ten times or more. The rearrangement links TRBV6-5 to TRBJ1-2, with 7 bases identical to TRBD1. CDR1 and CDR2 from the germline V gene are MNHEY and SVGAGI. V lost 6 bases and J lost 6; bases outside the gene matches: 7. CDR3 length: 13 residues. The CDR3 is CASSPGQANGYTF. The CDR3 bases are TGTGCCAGCAGCCCCGGACAGGCGAATGGCTACACCTTC.

The chain employs TRBV28 and TRBJ1-5; TRBD1 is a possible D gene (6 bases). This CDR3 is 11 amino acids long. Germline CDR1 is MDHEN and CDR2 is SYDVKM. Deletions cut 0 bases from V and 13 bases from J, with 7 bases between. Written as DNA, the CDR3 is TGTGCCAGCAGTTTATGGGACAGACAGCATTTT. It specifies CASSLWDRQHF.

The chain combines TRBV5-6 with TRBJ2-1; D not certain. Trimming took off 7 bases at V and 5 bases at J, with 7 bases between the two ends. The CDR3 has 11 residues. The germline CDR1 and CDR2 sequences are SGHDT and YYEEEE. Here the CDR3 DNA reads TGTGCCAGCCTGCTAAACAATGAGCAGTTCTTC. Translated: CASLLNNEQFF.

This clone was recorded only once. V is TRBV5-4 and J is TRBJ2-1; 10 nucleotides match TRBD1. Germline CDR1 SGHNT, CDR2 YYREEE (reference sequence). The CDR3 has 15 amino acids. With V trimmed by 8 bases and J by 9 bases, 14 bases remained unmatched. CDR3 DNA: TGTGCCAGTTTTATTCCGGGACAGGGGAACGGTGAGCAGTTCTTC. This sequence encodes CASFIPGQGNGEQFF.

The chain uses TRBV4-1 and TRBJ2-1; 10 bases fit TRBD2. Per germline, CDR1 MGHRA and CDR2 YSYEKL. J was trimmed by 7 bases and V by 2 bases; bases with no gene match: 5. CDR3 length: 15 residues. CDR3 residues: CASSQWLAGVNEQFF. The CDR3 nucleotides are TGCGCCAGCAGCCAATGGCTAGCGGGAGTGAATGAGCAGTTCTTC.

V is TRBV5-1 and J is TRBJ2-1, with 11 positions matching TRBD2. Germline loops: CDR1 SGHRS, CDR2 YFSETQ. The CDR3 runs 17 residues. Germline trimming cut 3 bases from V and 7 bases from J; bases unmatched to any gene: 12. The CDR3 region is CASSYKTSGMAWNEQFF. CDR3 in DNA: TGCGCCAGCAGCTACAAGACTAGCGGGATGGCGTGGAATGAGCAGTTCTTC. Based on the CDR3 plus reference TRBV5-1 and TRBJ2-1, the full variable domain is KAGVTQTPRYLIKTRGQQVTLSCSPISGHRSVSWYQQTPGQGLQFLFEYFSETQRNKGNFPGRFSGRQFSNSRSEMNVSTLELGDSALYLCASSYKTSGMAWNEQFFGPGTRLTVL.

The genes are TRBV6-5 and TRBJ1-5; maybe TRBD1 (6 bases). V was cut by 4 bases and J by 5 bases, with 15 bases left in between. CDR3 length equals 15 residues. CDR1 is MNHEY, CDR2 SVGAGI, per germline. The CDR3 nucleotides are TGTGCCAGCAGTTTGGACAGTTACGGTGATCAGCCCCAGCATTTT. It is translated as CASSLDSYGDQPQHF.

V and J are TRBV7-3 and TRBJ1-4; 7 bases agree with TRBD1. Losses at the gene ends were 2 bases for V and 4 bases for J; bases not matched to a gene: 7. There are 16 residues in the CDR3. CDR1 SGHTA and CDR2 FQGTGA come from the germline V gene. The CDR3 here is CASSLWGRGSNEKLFF. In DNA, the CDR3 is TGTGCCAGCAGCTTATGGGGCAGGGGGAGTAATGAAAAACTGTTTTTT.

The chain links TRBV7-9 to TRBJ1-1, with a weak D call TRBD1 (5 bases). CDR3 length: 15 amino acids. Germline CDR1 and CDR2: SEHNR and FQNEAQ (reference sequence). V dropped 3 bases and J dropped 6 bases, with 17 bases sitting between them. The CDR3: CASSFTRPGGSEAFF. The CDR3 nucleotides read TGTGCCAGCAGCTTCACCCGACCCGGGGGTTCTGAAGCTTTCTTT.

This clone has more than one count but fewer than ten. The V gene is TRBV4-2, the J gene TRBJ2-7; D gene ambiguous. CDR1 and CDR2 from the germline V gene are LGHNA and YNFKEQ. This CDR3 has 15 amino acids. V lost 1 base and J 3 bases, leaving 13 bases between the germline ends. CDR3 sequence reads: CASSQAYGLGYEQYF. DNA of the CDR3: TGTGCCAGCAGCCAAGCCTACGGCCTAGGCTACGAGCAGTACTTC.

The rearrangement uses TRBV19 and TRBJ2-1, with 7 bases aligning to TRBD2. Trimming removed 0 bases from V and 0 bases from J; junction bases left unmatched: 8. CDR3 length: 18 amino acids. Germline V CDR1 and CDR2: LNHDA, SQIVND (reference sequence). The DNA of the CDR3 is TGTGCCAGTAGTATAGAGGGGTTTGGGAGGGCCTCCTACAATGAGCAGTTCTTC. Translated: CASSIEGFGRASYNEQFF. Supplemented by reference TRBV19 and TRBJ2-1, the full variable domain reads DGGITQSPKYLFRKEGQNVTLSCEQNLNHDAMYWYRQDPGQGLRLIYYSQIVNDFQKGDIAEGYSVSREKKESFPLTVTSAQKNPTAFYLCASSIEGFGRASYNEQFFGPGTRLTVL.

The chain links TRBV4-2 to TRBJ2-7; a weak D match, TRBD2 (5 bases). This CDR3 spans 15 amino acids. Per the germline V gene, CDR1 is LGHNA and CDR2 is YNFKEQ. Trimming took 0 bases from V and 3 from J, leaving 12 bases between them. The CDR3 bases are TGTGCCAGCAGCCAAGAATCTAGCAGATACTACGAGCAGTACTTC. Translation: CASSQESSRYYEQYF.

The V call is TRBV5-1, the J call TRBJ2-1, with 9 positions matching TRBD2. This CDR3 spans 16 amino acids. Per germline, CDR1 SGHRS and CDR2 YFSETQ. The V segment lost 3 bases and the J segment 4 bases; nucleotides outside the gene matches: 8. CDR3: CASSSRGSGRYNEQFF. For the CDR3, the DNA is TGCGCCAGCAGCTCTCGGGGGAGCGGGAGGTACAATGAGCAGTTCTTC. Together with reference TRBV5-1 and TRBJ2-1, the CDR3 gives the full variable domain: KAGVTQTPRYLIKTRGQQVTLSCSPISGHRSVSWYQQTPGQGLQFLFEYFSETQRNKGNFPGRFSGRQFSNSRSEMNVSTLELGDSALYLCASSSRGSGRYNEQFFGPGTRLTVL.